The 30 T cell receptor beta chains below come from one sample, sequenced in a study of blood T cell repertoires in COVID-19. TCRdb keeps only in-frame clones here, not all; method: immunoSEQ multiplex PCR. In the table there are some 70,000 clones, more than 85% of which are singletons. Sequencing was performed on peripheral blood. The receptors were sampled from a man in his 60s with acute or convalescent COVID-19.

V usage is TRBV12-3 or TRBV12-4 and J usage is TRBJ2-1, with D hard to call. V gave up 6 bases and J gave up 5 bases, with 8 bases separating them. The CDR3 totals 12 residues. CDR3 nucleotide sequence: TGTGCCAGCAGAACTAATAACAATGAGCAGTTCTTC. Protein product: CASRTNNNEQFF.

The rearrangement joins TRBV3-1 (or the pseudogene TRBV3-2) to TRBJ1-1; 8 nucleotides line up with TRBD1. The CDR3 is made up of 14 amino acids. In germline, CDR1 is LGHDT, CDR2 YNNKEL (reference sequence). V trimming: 4 bases; J trimming: 5 bases; junction bases outside the gene matches: 6. The DNA of the CDR3 is TGTGCCAGCAGCCGACATGACAGGGGTACTGAAGCTTTCTTT. Protein sequence: CASSRHDRGTEAFF.

V gene TRBV14 combines with J gene TRBJ1-4; D remains ambiguous. The CDR3 contains 14 residues. Trimming took 1 base from V and 6 from J, leaving 9 bases between them. Germline V gene data show CDR1 as SGHDN and CDR2 as FVKESK. CDR3 protein: CASSQGPPYEKLFF. CDR3 DNA: TGTGCCAGCAGCCAAGGGCCCCCCTATGAAAAACTGTTTTTT.

This chain connects TRBV28 to TRBJ1-5, with D possibly matching TRBD1 (6 bases). The CDR3 extends over 17 amino acids. Germline V gene data show CDR1 as MDHEN and CDR2 as SYDVKM. V lost 5 bases to trimming and J lost 5 bases, with 22 bases between them. CDR3 nucleotides: TGTGCCAGCAGTCGGGATTTGGTGTGGGGGCGGCATCAGCCCCAGCATTTT. It yields the protein CASSRDLVWGRHQPQHF.

This rearrangement joins TRBV6-6 to TRBJ2-6; 8 bases are shared with TRBD2. Germline-derived CDR1 and CDR2 are MNHNY and SVGAGI (reference sequence). The CDR3 length is 17 residues. V lost 5 bases and J lost 4; bases outside the gene matches: 10. The CDR3 DNA sequence: TGTGCCAGCAGTCCCGGGACTAGTGTTTCGGGGGCCAACGTCCTGACTTTC. The encoded protein is CASSPGTSVSGANVLTF.

This clone has a single count. The rearrangement uses TRBV3-1 (or the pseudogene TRBV3-2) and TRBJ2-2; TRBD2 might be the D (6 bases). This CDR3 comprises 16 residues. Germline CDR1 reads LGHDT; CDR2 reads YNNKEL (reference sequence). Trimming took off 4 bases at V and 4 bases at J, with 16 bases between the two ends. The CDR3 DNA follows: TGTGCCAGCAGCCTCCCCTCTGGGGGGAGCACCGGGGAGCTGTTTTTT. Translation gives CASSLPSGGSTGELFF.

This clone was seen only a few times. V is TRBV2 and J is TRBJ1-2; TRBD1 might be the D (5 bases). The CDR3 extends over 14 amino acids. Germline lookup yields CDR1 SNHLY and CDR2 FYNNEI. V lost 0 bases to trimming and J lost 7 bases, with 12 bases between them. CDR3 in amino acids: CASSEAGGGGGYTF. CDR3 nucleotide sequence: TGTGCCAGCAGTGAAGCGGGGGGAGGAGGTGGCTACACCTTC.

The V gene is TRBV25-1, the J gene TRBJ1-6, with D tentatively TRBD1 (6 bases). Trimming removed 6 bases at V and 7 bases at J, with 13 bases between. The germline V gene has CDR1 MGHDK and CDR2 SYGVNS. CDR3 length: 14 residues. CDR3 residues: CASRLGHPNSPLHF. CDR3 in DNA: TGTGCCAGCAGGTTGGGACATCCGAATTCACCCCTCCACTTT.

This clone is a singleton in its sample. V and J are TRBV5-1 and TRBJ1-2, with D maybe TRBD1 (5 bases). The CDR3 is 14 amino acids. With 0 bases removed from V and 2 bases from J, the gap between germline ends came to 8 bases. Germline values: CDR1 SGHRS, CDR2 YFSETQ. The CDR3 loop reads CASSLGGGNYGYTF. The CDR3 coding sequence is TGCGCCAGCAGCTTGGGCGGGGGGAACTATGGCTACACCTTC.

The chain couples TRBV5-5 to TRBJ2-2; D gene ambiguous. With 0 bases removed from V and 10 bases from J, the gap between germline ends came to 13 bases. CDR3 length equals 14 residues. Germline CDR1 and CDR2: SGHKS and YYEKEE (reference sequence). The CDR3 nucleotides are TGTGCCAGCAGCTTGGTCGGTGCCTCCGCGGAGCTGTTTTTT. Protein sequence: CASSLVGASAELFF. Filled out from reference TRBV5-5 and TRBJ2-2, the complete variable domain reads DAGVTQSPTHLIKTRGQQVTLRCSPISGHKSVSWYQQVLGQGPQFIFQYYEKEERGRGNFPDRFSARQFPNYSSELNVNALLLGDSALYLCASSLVGASAELFFGEGSRLTVL.

V gene TRBV5-8 combines with J gene TRBJ2-1, with 8 bases lining up with TRBD1. V was pared by 0 bases and J by 3 bases, with 17 bases of the junction left unmatched. CDR1 is SGHTS and CDR2 is YDEGEE in the germline V gene. The CDR3 runs 20 residues. The CDR3 is CASSLVLGQGAPRFYNEQFF. The CDR3 region has the DNA TGTGCCAGCAGCTTGGTGCTCGGACAGGGAGCCCCCCGTTTCTACAATGAGCAGTTCTTC.

The genes are TRBV19 and TRBJ1-3; D ambiguous. This CDR3 spans 15 amino acids. V lost 2 bases to trimming and J lost 4 bases, with 12 bases between them. From germline, CDR1 is LNHDA and CDR2 SQIVND (reference sequence). CDR3 residues: CASSITILDGNTIYF. Written as DNA, the CDR3 is TGTGCCAGTAGTATAACTATACTTGACGGAAACACCATATATTTT.

The chain has TRBV4-2 and TRBJ2-2; no reliable D call. This CDR3 is built from 14 residues. Looked up from germline, CDR1 is LGHNA and CDR2 is YNFKEQ. The ends were cut back, 4 bases at V and 2 bases at J, with 8 bases in the middle. CDR3 DNA: TGTGCCAGCAGCCGCGGCAGAAACACCGGGGAGCTGTTTTTT. It is translated as CASSRGRNTGELFF.

The chain has TRBV7-8 and TRBJ2-7; D might be TRBD2 (6 bases). CDR1 and CDR2 (germline): SGHVS, FQNEAQ. This CDR3 region has 15 residues. V lost 5 bases and J 5 bases, leaving 19 bases between the germline ends. CDR3 in DNA: TGTGCCAGCAGCGCCCGGAGGGAGTGGGGGGACGAGCAGTACTTC. It specifies CASSARREWGDEQYF.

This chain connects TRBV29-1 to TRBJ2-1; D is ambiguous. CDR3 length: 12 residues. Germline CDR1 reads SQVTM; CDR2 reads ANQGSEA. V was clipped by 4 bases and J by 7 bases, with 11 bases between them. CDR3 loop: CSVVVVVNEQFF. In DNA, the CDR3 is TGCAGCGTTGTAGTAGTGGTGAATGAGCAGTTCTTC.

This chain joins TRBV27 and TRBJ2-5; 8 nucleotides agree with TRBD2. Germline values: CDR1 MNHEY, CDR2 SMNVEV (reference sequence). This CDR3 region has 13 residues. With 6 bases clipped from V and 5 bases from J, the junction kept 5 bases outside the gene matches. This CDR3 reads CASRAGAVETQYF. The CDR3 nucleotides read TGTGCCAGCAGAGCGGGAGCGGTGGAGACCCAGTACTTC.

The chain has TRBV5-1 and TRBJ1-5, with a weak D call TRBD1 (5 bases). Trimming took off 1 base at V and 5 bases at J, with 13 bases between the two ends. The CDR3 has 15 residues. Germline assignment: CDR1 SGHRS and CDR2 YFSETQ. The CDR3 reads CASSLSAREDQPQHF. The CDR3 DNA sequence: TGCGCCAGCAGCTTGTCGGCCAGGGAGGATCAGCCCCAGCATTTT.

The chain uses TRBV7-9 and TRBJ2-7; unclear D gene. CDR3 length equals 12 residues. The ends were cut back, 5 bases at V and 5 bases at J, with 10 bases in the middle. Per germline, CDR1 SEHNR and CDR2 FQNEAQ (reference sequence). Here the CDR3 DNA reads TGTGCCAGCAGCCCCGAGAACCACGAGCAGTACTTC. Translating it yields CASSPENHEQYF.

The V and J genes are TRBV15 and TRBJ2-2, with TRBD1 identical over 9 bases. Trimming took 0 bases from V and 1 from J; bases not matched to a gene: 9. CDR1 and CDR2 from the germline V gene are LNHNV and YYDKDF (reference sequence). The CDR3 totals 19 residues. The DNA for the CDR3 is TGTGCCACCAGCAGAGATGTCGTACAGGGGGCAGGGAACACCGGGGAGCTGTTTTTT. Residues: CATSRDVVQGAGNTGELFF.

The genes are TRBV6-5 and TRBJ1-1; perhaps TRBD1 as D (6 bases). CDR1 is MNHEY and CDR2 is SVGAGI in the germline V gene. V lost 6 bases to trimming and J lost 0 bases, with 11 bases between them. The CDR3 runs to 14 residues. Written as DNA, the CDR3 is TGTGCCAGCAGGAACAGGGCGGTGAACACTGAAGCTTTCTTT. It yields the protein CASRNRAVNTEAFF.

This chain's CDR3 is CASSLGTGYGTEAFF. In DNA, the CDR3 is TGTGCCAGCAGCTTAGGGACAGGGTATGGCACTGAAGCTTTCTTT. The chain combines TRBV11-2 with TRBJ1-1, with 8 bases that match TRBD1. Germline assignment: CDR1 SGHAT and CDR2 FQNNGV. The ends lost 1 base at V and 4 bases at J; junction bases unmatched: 5. The CDR3 contains 15 residues. The variable domain in full, completed from reference TRBV11-2 and TRBJ1-1, reads EAGVAQSPRYKIIEKRQSVAFWCNPISGHATLYWYQQILGQGPKLLIQFQNNGVVDDSQLPKDRFSAERLKGVDSTLKIQPAKLEDSAVYLCASSLGTGYGTEAFFGQGTRLTVV.

This rearrangement joins TRBV5-1 to TRBJ2-5; a possible D gene is TRBD2 (5 bases). This CDR3 has 14 residues. The V end lost 4 bases, the J end lost 9 bases, and 19 bases lay between the germline ends. In germline, CDR1 is SGHRS, CDR2 YFSETQ. The CDR3 protein is CASSPDSGAGAQYF. The CDR3 bases are TGCGCCAGCAGCCCAGATTCAGGAGCCGGGGCCCAGTACTTC. The complete variable domain, with remaining parts taken from reference TRBV5-1 and TRBJ2-5, reads KAGVTQTPRYLIKTRGQQVTLSCSPISGHRSVSWYQQTPGQGLQFLFEYFSETQRNKGNFPGRFSGRQFSNSRSEMNVSTLELGDSALYLCASSPDSGAGAQYFGPGTRLLVL.

The chain combines TRBV28 with TRBJ2-7; D may be TRBD1 (6 bases). V dropped 2 bases and J dropped 6 bases, with 17 bases sitting between them. CDR3 length: 15 amino acids. From germline, CDR1 is MDHEN and CDR2 SYDVKM. The CDR3: CASSLRPGQYTEQYF. The DNA for the CDR3 is TGTGCCAGCAGTTTACGTCCGGGACAATATACCGAGCAGTACTTC. Full variable domain (missing parts from reference TRBV28 and TRBJ2-7): DVKVTQSSRYLVKRTGEKVFLECVQDMDHENMFWYRQDPGLGLRLIYFSYDVKMKEKGDIPEGYSVSREKKERFSLILESASTNQTSMYLCASSLRPGQYTEQYFGPGTRLTVT.

The chain couples TRBV11-2 to TRBJ2-1, with D possibly TRBD2 on 5 matching bases. Germline V gene sequence: CDR1 SGHAT, CDR2 FQNNGV. This CDR3 is 13 amino acids long. V was shortened by 1 base and J by 4 bases, with 5 bases between the two germline ends. In nucleotides, the CDR3 is TGTGCCAGCAGCTTAGGCGGGTACAATGAGCAGTTCTTC. Its translation is CASSLGGYNEQFF.

The chain links TRBV11-3 to TRBJ2-7; TRBD1 matches at 9 bases. The CDR3 covers 16 residues. Germline V lookup: CDR1 SGHNT, CDR2 YENEEA. V trimming: 1 base; J trimming: 2 bases; junction bases outside the gene matches: 6. CDR3 bases: TGTGCCAGCAGCTTAGGAGGACAGGGGTCAACCTACGAGCAGTACTTC. It is translated as CASSLGGQGSTYEQYF.

The chain recombines TRBV7-6 with TRBJ2-5; possible D gene TRBD2, 7 bases. In germline, CDR1 is SGHVS, CDR2 FNYEAQ. The CDR3 has 18 residues. Deletions cut 4 bases from V and 5 bases from J, with 26 bases between. CDR3 nucleotides: TGTGCCAGCAGCTCCCAGACCCCTTTGGGGGGGGGCGGGGAGACCCAGTACTTC. Translation gives CASSSQTPLGGGGETQYF.

The CDR3 bases are TGTGCCAGCAGCTTAGAACACGGAGCCCAAGAGACCCAGTACTTC. Translation gives CASSLEHGAQETQYF. V gene TRBV7-7 combines with J gene TRBJ2-5; D ambiguous. CDR3 size: 15 residues. The germline V and J ends were trimmed by 1 base and 1 base, with 10 bases remaining between them. Germline V lookup: CDR1 SSHAT, CDR2 FNYEAQ (reference sequence).

This clone was counted once. This sequence joins TRBV5-1 and TRBJ1-4, with D perhaps TRBD1 (6 bases). This CDR3 has 16 amino acids. Trimming took 0 bases from V and 3 from J, leaving 12 bases between them. The germline CDR1 and CDR2 sequences are SGHRS and YFSETQ. The CDR3, as DNA: TGCGCCAGCAGCTTGGCCGGGGGGCACGCTAATGAAAAACTGTTTTTT. It encodes CASSLAGGHANEKLFF. Complete variable domain (other parts from reference TRBV5-1 and TRBJ1-4): KAGVTQTPRYLIKTRGQQVTLSCSPISGHRSVSWYQQTPGQGLQFLFEYFSETQRNKGNFPGRFSGRQFSNSRSEMNVSTLELGDSALYLCASSLAGGHANEKLFFGSGTQLSVL.

The V gene is TRBV20-1, the J gene TRBJ2-5; 7 bases match TRBD1. J lost 3 bases, V lost 5 bases, and 0 bases had no gene match. Germline CDR1 DFQATT, CDR2 SNEGSKA (reference sequence). The CDR3 runs 11 residues. CDR3 sequence: CSAQGEETQYF. CDR3 sequence (DNA): TGCAGTGCTCAGGGGGAAGAGACCCAGTACTTC.

The V and J genes are TRBV6-2 or TRBV6-3 and TRBJ1-5; unclear D gene. Trimming pared 4 bases from V and 2 bases from J, leaving 15 bases between. Per the germline V gene, CDR1 is MNHEY and CDR2 is SVGEGT. The CDR3 totals 16 residues. CDR3 in DNA: TGTGCCAGCAGTTCCCATTTGAGGATGGGCAATCAGCCCCAGCATTTT. Its translation: CASSSHLRMGNQPQHF.